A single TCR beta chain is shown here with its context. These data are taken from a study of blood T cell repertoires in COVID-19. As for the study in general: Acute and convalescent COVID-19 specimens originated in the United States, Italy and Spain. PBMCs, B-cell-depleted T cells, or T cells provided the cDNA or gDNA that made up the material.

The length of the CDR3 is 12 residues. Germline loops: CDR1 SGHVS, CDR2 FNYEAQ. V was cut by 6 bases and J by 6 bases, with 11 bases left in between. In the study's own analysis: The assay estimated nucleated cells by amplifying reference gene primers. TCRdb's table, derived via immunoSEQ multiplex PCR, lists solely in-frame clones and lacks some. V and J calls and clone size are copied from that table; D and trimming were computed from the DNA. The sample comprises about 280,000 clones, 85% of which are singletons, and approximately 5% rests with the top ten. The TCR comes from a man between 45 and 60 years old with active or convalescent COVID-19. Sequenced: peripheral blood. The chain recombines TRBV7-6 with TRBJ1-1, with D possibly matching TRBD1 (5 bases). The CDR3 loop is CASSREGAEAFF. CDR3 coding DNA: TGTGCCAGCAGTAGGGAAGGGGCTGAAGCTTTCTTT. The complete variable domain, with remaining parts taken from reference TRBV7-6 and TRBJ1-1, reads GAGVSQSPRYKVTKRGQDVALRCDPISGHVSLYWYRQALGQGPEFLTYFNYEAQQDKSGLPNDRFSAERPEGSISTLTIQRTEQRDSAMYRCASSREGAEAFFGQGTRLTVV.